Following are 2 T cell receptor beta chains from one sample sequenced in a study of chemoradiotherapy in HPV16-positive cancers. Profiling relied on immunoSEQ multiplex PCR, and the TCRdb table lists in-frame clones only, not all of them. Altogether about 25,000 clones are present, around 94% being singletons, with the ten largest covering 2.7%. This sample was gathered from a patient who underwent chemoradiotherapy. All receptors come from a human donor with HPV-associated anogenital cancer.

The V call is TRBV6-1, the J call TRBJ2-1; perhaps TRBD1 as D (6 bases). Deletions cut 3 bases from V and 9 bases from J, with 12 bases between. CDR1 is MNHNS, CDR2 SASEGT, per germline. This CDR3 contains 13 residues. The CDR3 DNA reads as TGTGCCAGCAGTGATTTGGGGGCGGGTGAGCAGTTCTTC. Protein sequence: CASSDLGAGEQFF.

CDR3 nucleotides: TGTGCCAGCAGCTTAGCGGGAGGAGGGCAAGAGACCCAGTACTTC. Amino acids: CASSLAGGGQETQYF. The gene calls are TRBV7-9 and TRBJ2-5; a possible D gene is TRBD2 (6 bases). The CDR3 length is 15 residues. Per the germline V gene, CDR1 is SEHNR and CDR2 is FQNEAQ (reference sequence). The V end was cut by 0 bases, the J end by 2 bases, with 10 bases between.